The 5 T cell receptor beta chains in this list originate from one sample, sequenced in a study of T cell responses to AZD1222 COVID-19 vaccine. The repertoire was sequenced with immunoSEQ multiplex PCR; TCRdb's copy has only in-frame clones and lacks some. In the table there are roughly 120,000 clones, 88% of which are singletons. The sequencing used peripheral blood, collected on day 0 of AZD1222 vaccination. The receptor source for this set is an adult in good health.

The CDR3 protein is CASSLRRGSREEAFF. The CDR3 coding sequence is TGTGCCAGCAGCTTAAGGCGGGGAAGCCGAGAAGAGGCTTTCTTT. This chain joins TRBV7-2 and TRBJ1-1; D unclear. The length of the CDR3 is 15 residues. Deletions cut 2 bases from V and 11 bases from J, with 21 bases between. Germline values: CDR1 SGHTA, CDR2 FQGNSA.

The gene calls are TRBV11-3 and TRBJ1-3; 10 positions match TRBD1. V shed 4 bases, J shed 2 bases, and the junction held 5 bases outside the gene matches. From germline, CDR1 is SGHNT and CDR2 YENEEA. This CDR3 comprises 16 residues. CDR3 sequence (DNA): TGTGCCAGCAGCTCGAGACAGGGGGCAACTGGAAACACCATATATTTT. Amino acids: CASSSRQGATGNTIYF.

This chain joins TRBV6-5 and TRBJ2-2; the D call may be TRBD1 or TRBD2 (5 bases each). V lost 7 bases and J 4 bases, leaving 13 bases between the germline ends. CDR3 length: 14 amino acids. Germline V CDR1 and CDR2: MNHEY, SVGAGI. CDR3 in DNA: TGTGCCAGCACTACAGGAGGCGGCACCGGGGAGCTGTTTTTT. Translation gives CASTTGGGTGELFF.

This sequence joins TRBV10-3 and TRBJ1-2; 12 bases are a match to TRBD1. CDR3 length: 15 amino acids. Looked up from germline, CDR1 is ENHRY and CDR2 is SYGVKD. J gave up 8 bases and V 6 bases, and 10 bases lay outside the gene matches. The CDR3: CAIRGQGAEVQGYTF. The DNA for the CDR3 is TGTGCCATCAGGGGACAGGGGGCGGAGGTACAAGGCTACACCTTC.

J is TRBJ2-3 and V is TRBV6-5; the match to TRBD1 covers 7 bases. J was trimmed by 6 bases and V by 6 bases; bases with no gene match: 9. CDR1 and CDR2 (germline): MNHEY, SVGAGI. The CDR3 is 14 residues long. Here the CDR3 reads CASRAQGWRDTQYF. CDR3 bases: TGTGCCAGCAGGGCACAGGGGTGGCGGGATACGCAGTATTTT.